This TCR beta chain is from a study of blood T cell repertoires in COVID-19. Study overall: COVID-19 samples, acute and convalescent, were from the United States, Italy and Spain.

The Seattle patients, enrolled during active infection, were followed longitudinally. The CDR3 totals 19 residues. With 1 base clipped from V and 1 base from J, the junction kept 13 bases outside the gene matches. Germline CDR1 reads SGHTA; CDR2 reads FQGNSA. This table comes from immunoSEQ multiplex PCR, and its TCRdb copy is limited to in-frame clones, with some not included. Among 400,000 or so clones listed, 70% to 90% were seen once. The chain combines TRBV7-2 with TRBJ2-1, with 7 nucleotides matching TRBD2. This clonotype originated in a woman in her thirties or forties with COVID-19, enrolled during active disease. The sequenced sample consisted of peripheral blood. The CDR3 spells CASSLGGGGPWRSYNEQFF. The CDR3, as DNA: TGTGCCAGCAGCTTAGGGGGGGGAGGGCCTTGGAGGTCCTACAATGAGCAGTTCTTC. The variable domain in full, completed from reference TRBV7-2 and TRBJ2-1, reads GAGVSQSPSNKVTEKGKDVELRCDPISGHTALYWYRQSLGQGLEFLIYFQGNSAPDKSGLPSDRFSAERTGGSVSTLTIQRTQQEDSAVYLCASSLGGGGPWRSYNEQFFGPGTRLTVL.